These T cell receptor beta chains were read from a single sample in a study of cytomegalovirus exposure and HLA in healthy donors. Sequenced by immunoSEQ multiplex PCR; TCRdb stores in-frame clones only, minus some. The table has some 80,000 clones, approximately 96% seen once. Material: PBMCs. All receptors come from a woman under 30 in good health and CMV-seronegative. Each CDR3 is given without its conserved first and last residue.

j_call v_call cdr3_aa
TRBJ2-5 TRBV10-1 ASSGHRDYQETQY
TRBJ2-7 TRBV25-1 ASSEWTGGAY
TRBJ1-4 TRBV5-1 ASSPQYTRGLGEKLF
TRBJ2-2 TRBV19 ASVRSHTNGLPDEGTGELF
TRBJ1-5 TRBV2 ASSARPWTGTDQPQH
TRBJ1-1 TRBV7-9 ASSLPFGQGGMNTEAF
TRBJ2-2 TRBV4-1 ASSQESWNTGELF
TRBJ2-1 TRBV10-2 ASSEGHDNEQF
TRBJ1-5 TRBV7-2 ASSSGGGQPQH
TRBJ2-2 TRBV7-8 ASSLLSLSGRANDWELF
TRBJ1-4 TRBV5-1 ASSQDSYNEKLF
TRBJ2-5 TRBV5-1 ASSSSVGGARETQY
TRBJ1-1 TRBV18 ASSPPGQGNTEAF
TRBJ2-1 TRBV10-3 AISEIKRLAGANEQF
TRBJ2-7 TRBV6-1 ASSEGPGLVYEQY
TRBJ2-7 TRBV10-2 ASSQGALYEQY
TRBJ2-1 TRBV6-5 ASSYQLADNEQF
TRBJ2-5 TRBV13 ASSPKRLAGGFGETQY
TRBJ1-2 TRBV28 ASTRAGVGYGYT
TRBJ1-1 TRBV28 ASSLEQDGKAF
TRBJ2-1 TRBV4-2 ASSQDLIANNEQF
TRBJ2-7 TRBV7-2 ASSLTPRGEQY
TRBJ2-1 TRBV5-1 ASFLWGGDEQF
TRBJ1-2 TRBV19 ASSSGQGPYGYT
TRBJ2-2 TRBV2 ASSVGPQGRTGELF
TRBJ1-1 TRBV6-1 ASRSDRGRNTEAF
TRBJ2-7 TRBV5-1 ASGGFASGRSGSYEQY
TRBJ2-7 TRBV11-1 ASSLGSDSSRQY
TRBJ1-2 TRBV5-5 ASSLVPNSRGDNYGYT
TRBJ2-1 TRBV11-2 ASSIDPRHNEQF
TRBJ2-3 TRBV10-3 AISVTSGSSDTQY
TRBJ1-5 TRBV19 ATTGVGQPQH
TRBJ1-1 TRBV19 ATHKNTEAF
TRBJ2-7 TRBV29-1 SAGTSVYEQY
TRBJ2-1 TRBV20-1 SASTSYEQF
TRBJ2-7 TRBV21-1 ASSKAPGTTGVGY
TRBJ1-1 TRBV9 ASSGKGARGAEAF
TRBJ2-7 TRBV13 ASSLRGLSYEQY
TRBJ1-1 TRBV11-1 ASSYQGQGGTEAF
TRBJ2-2 TRBV5-8 ASSLQGQGVSTGELF
TRBJ2-5 TRBV7-9 ASSLVGLAEGQETQY
TRBJ2-1 TRBV28 ASTTWDGRNYNEQF
TRBJ2-5 TRBV19 ASMETGLEETQY
TRBJ2-2 TRBV5-4 ASSYQGGANTGELF
TRBJ2-5 TRBV10-3 ATSAVQETQY
TRBJ1-1 TRBV10-3 AISELQGVEAF
TRBJ1-5 TRBV7-9 ASSLFDGGNQPQH
TRBJ1-5 TRBV19 ASTGGNQPQH
TRBJ2-1 TRBV27 ASSPLGAGEQF